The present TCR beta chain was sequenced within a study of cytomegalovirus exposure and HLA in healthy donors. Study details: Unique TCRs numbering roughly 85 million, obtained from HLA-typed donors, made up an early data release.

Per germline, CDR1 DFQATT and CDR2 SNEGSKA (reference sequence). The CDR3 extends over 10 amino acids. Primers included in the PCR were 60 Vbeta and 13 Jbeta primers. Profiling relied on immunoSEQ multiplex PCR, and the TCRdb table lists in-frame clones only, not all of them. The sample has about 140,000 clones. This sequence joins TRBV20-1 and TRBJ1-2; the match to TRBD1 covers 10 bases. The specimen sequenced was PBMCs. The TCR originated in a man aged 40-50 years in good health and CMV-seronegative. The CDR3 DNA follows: TGCATCGGGACAGGGGACGGCTACACCTTC. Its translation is CIGTGDGYTF.